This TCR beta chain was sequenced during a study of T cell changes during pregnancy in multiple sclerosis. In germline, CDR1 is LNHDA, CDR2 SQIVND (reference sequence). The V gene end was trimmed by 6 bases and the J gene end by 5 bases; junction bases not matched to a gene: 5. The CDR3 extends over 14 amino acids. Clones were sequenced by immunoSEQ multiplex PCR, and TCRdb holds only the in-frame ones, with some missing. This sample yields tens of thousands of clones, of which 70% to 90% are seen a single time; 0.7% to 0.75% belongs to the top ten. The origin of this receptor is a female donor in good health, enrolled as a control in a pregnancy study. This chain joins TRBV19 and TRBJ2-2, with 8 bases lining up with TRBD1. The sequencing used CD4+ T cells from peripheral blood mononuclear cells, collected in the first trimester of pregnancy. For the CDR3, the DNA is TGTGCCAGTAGAAGACAGGGGTGGACCGGGGAGCTGTTTTTT. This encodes CASRRQGWTGELFF.